The entry below gives a single TCR beta chain sequence along with its context. The antigen is unknown. Other nucleotide sequences in the sample specify the same CDR3. This sample is drawn from a study of cytomegalovirus exposure and HLA in healthy donors. Turning to the study itself: Genotyping showed 81% of roughly 390 donors falling in the Caucasian-associated ancestry cluster.

Healthy bone marrow donors made up the cohort. Whole-study results and caveats: Available immune exposure information covered CMV serostatus only. In a later analysis, HLA-C alleles had the fewest associated TCRs, DRB1 alleles the most.

60 Vbeta and 13 Jbeta primers were used in PCR. The assay was immunoSEQ multiplex PCR, and TCRdb's table has in-frame clones only and misses some. The table records 150,000 to 200,000 clones, about 13% of them present only once. What was sequenced was PBMCs. This receptor was taken from a man aged 50-60 years in good health and CMV-seropositive.

In nucleotides, the CDR3 is TGTGCCAGTAGGGACAGGGGGCGGGCAGATACGCAGTATTTT. It codes for CASRDRGRADTQYF. The chain recombines TRBV19 with TRBJ2-3; TRBD1 aligns across 11 bases. Germline values: CDR1 LNHDA, CDR2 SQIVND (reference sequence). The CDR3 is 14 residues long. The ends lost 6 bases at V and 4 bases at J; junction bases unmatched: 3.